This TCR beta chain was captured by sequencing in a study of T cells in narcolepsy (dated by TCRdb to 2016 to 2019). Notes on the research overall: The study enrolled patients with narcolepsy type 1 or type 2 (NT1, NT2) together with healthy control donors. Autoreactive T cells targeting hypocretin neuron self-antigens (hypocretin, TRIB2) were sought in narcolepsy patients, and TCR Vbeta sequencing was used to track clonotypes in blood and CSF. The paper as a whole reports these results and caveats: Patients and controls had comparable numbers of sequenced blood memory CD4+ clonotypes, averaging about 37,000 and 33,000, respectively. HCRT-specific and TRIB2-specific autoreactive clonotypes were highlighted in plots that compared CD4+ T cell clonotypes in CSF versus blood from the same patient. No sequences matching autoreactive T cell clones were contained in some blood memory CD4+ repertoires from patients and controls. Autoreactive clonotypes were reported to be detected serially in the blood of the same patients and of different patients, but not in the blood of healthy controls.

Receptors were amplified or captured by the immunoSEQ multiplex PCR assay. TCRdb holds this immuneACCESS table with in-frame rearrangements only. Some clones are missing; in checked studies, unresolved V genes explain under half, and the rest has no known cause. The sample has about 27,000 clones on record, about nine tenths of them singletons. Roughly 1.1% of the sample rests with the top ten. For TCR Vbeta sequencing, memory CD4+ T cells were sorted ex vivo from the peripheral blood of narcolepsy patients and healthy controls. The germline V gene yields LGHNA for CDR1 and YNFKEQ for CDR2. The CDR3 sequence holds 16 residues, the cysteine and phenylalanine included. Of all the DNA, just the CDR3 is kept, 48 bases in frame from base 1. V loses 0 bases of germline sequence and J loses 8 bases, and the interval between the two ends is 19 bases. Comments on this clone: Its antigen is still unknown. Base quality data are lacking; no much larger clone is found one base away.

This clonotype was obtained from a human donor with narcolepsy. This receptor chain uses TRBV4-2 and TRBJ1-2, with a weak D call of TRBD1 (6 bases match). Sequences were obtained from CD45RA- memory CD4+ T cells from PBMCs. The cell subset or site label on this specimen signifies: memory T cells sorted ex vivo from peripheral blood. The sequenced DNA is TGTGCCAGCAGCCAAGATACGGGGGCGCTGGTGTGGGGCTACACCTTC. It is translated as CASSQDTGALVWGYTF.